Following are 27 T cell receptor beta chains from one sample sequenced in a study of blood T cell repertoires in COVID-19. TCRdb's copy holds only in-frame clones and misses some; the assay was immunoSEQ multiplex PCR. The sample holds more than 90,000 clones, roughly 92% seen once. Sequencing was performed on peripheral blood. These receptors were obtained from a man aged 50 to 59 with active COVID-19.

The V and J genes are TRBV6-1 and TRBJ1-1, with 8 bases matching TRBD1. CDR3 size: 14 residues. V was clipped by 2 bases and J by 11 bases; unmatched bases: 10. Germline CDR1 is MNHNS and CDR2 is SASEGT. CDR3: CASSEYWDRSLAFF. CDR3 nucleotides: TGTGCCAGCAGTGAATATTGGGACAGGTCTTTGGCTTTCTTT.

This clone appeared many times. V gene TRBV25-1 combines with J gene TRBJ2-7; TRBD1 matches at 9 bases. Losses at the gene ends were 4 bases for V and 0 bases for J; bases not matched to a gene: 4. CDR1 and CDR2 (germline): MGHDK, SYGVNS. The CDR3 sequence is 15 residues long. CDR3 DNA: TGTGCCAGCAGTGGCTGGACAGGGGACTCCTACGAGCAGTACTTC. Translating gives CASSGWTGDSYEQYF.

J is TRBJ2-3 and V is TRBV6-6, with TRBD2 matching over 7 bases. CDR1 MNHNY and CDR2 SVGAGI come from the germline V gene (reference sequence). V dropped 8 bases and J dropped 1; count of bases not matched to a gene: 6. CDR3 length equals 14 residues. The CDR3 coding sequence is TGTGCCAGCGGTGAGGGAGGGGGCACAGATACGCAGTATTTT. The encoded protein is CASGEGGGTDTQYF.

The chain links TRBV6-6 to TRBJ2-3, with a possible D match to TRBD2 (5 bases). The length of the CDR3 is 15 residues. Germline V gene sequence: CDR1 MNHNY, CDR2 SVGAGI (reference sequence). V dropped 8 bases and J dropped 3 bases, with 18 bases sitting between them. CDR3 DNA sequence: TGTGCCAGCTCTGGAACCGGAGGTTGGACAGATACGCAGTATTTT. Translation gives CASSGTGGWTDTQYF.

This clone was counted only a few times. The chain recombines TRBV11-2 with TRBJ1-1; 8 nucleotides agree with TRBD1. This CDR3 is 13 amino acids long. V lost 0 bases, J lost 11 bases, and 5 bases stayed unmatched. Per germline, CDR1 SGHAT and CDR2 FQNNGV. In DNA, the CDR3 is TGTGCCAGCAGCTTAGAGGACAGGGCTCGGGCTTTCTTT. Its protein product is CASSLEDRARAFF.

This clone occurred once. The CDR3 protein is CASSPSGRAKEQFF. As DNA, the CDR3 is TGTGCCAGCAGCCCTAGCGGGAGGGCCAAGGAGCAGTTCTTC. The chain carries TRBV6-6 and TRBJ2-1; 12 nucleotides agree with TRBD2. This CDR3 has 14 residues. J was trimmed by 10 bases and V by 6 bases; bases with no gene match: 7. Germline assignment: CDR1 MNHNY and CDR2 SVGAGI (reference sequence).

This chain uses TRBV5-4 with TRBJ2-1; TRBD2 agrees at 15 bases. The ends lost 3 bases at V and 4 bases at J; junction bases unmatched: 11. In germline, CDR1 is SGHNT, CDR2 YYREEE (reference sequence). This CDR3 spans 19 amino acids. This chain's CDR3 is CASSSPGLAGGAGYNEQFF. The DNA of the CDR3 is TGTGCCAGCAGCTCTCCGGGACTAGCGGGAGGAGCGGGGTACAATGAGCAGTTCTTC.

This chain connects TRBV18 to TRBJ1-1; 7 nucleotides agree with TRBD1. V shed 3 bases, J shed 0 bases, and the junction held 13 bases outside the gene matches. Per the germline V gene, CDR1 is KGHSH and CDR2 is LQKENI. The CDR3 sequence is 18 residues long. The CDR3 spells CASSPPRQGGSMNTEAFF. The CDR3 DNA follows: TGTGCCAGCTCACCCCCGAGACAGGGTGGTTCCATGAACACTGAAGCTTTCTTT.

The chain is built from TRBV28 and TRBJ2-3; weak D call: TRBD1 (5 bases). V dropped 1 base and J dropped 0 bases, with 17 bases sitting between them. Germline V gene data show CDR1 as MDHEN and CDR2 as SYDVKM. The CDR3 contains 18 residues. CDR3 amino acids: CASSLSKGLGSSTDTQYF. The CDR3 bases are TGTGCCAGCAGTTTATCCAAGGGGTTAGGCAGCAGCACAGATACGCAGTATTTT.

This chain joins TRBV19 and TRBJ1-4; D gene uncertain. Per germline, CDR1 LNHDA and CDR2 SQIVND (reference sequence). Trimming stripped 5 bases from V and 0 bases from J, with 10 bases between. There are 15 residues in the CDR3. The chain's CDR3 is CASSQTETTNEKLFF. The DNA of the CDR3 is TGTGCCAGTAGTCAAACAGAGACAACTAATGAAAAACTGTTTTTT.

This chain connects TRBV7-9 to TRBJ1-3; 8 nucleotides agree with TRBD1. V shed 5 bases, J shed 3 bases, and the junction held 3 bases outside the gene matches. Germline CDR1 reads SEHNR; CDR2 reads FQNEAQ (reference sequence). CDR3 size: 14 residues. The CDR3 coding sequence is TGTGCCAGCAGCCTCGGGACAGGTGGAAACACCATATATTTT. It yields the protein CASSLGTGGNTIYF. Full variable domain (outside the CDR3, taken from reference TRBV7-9 and TRBJ1-3): DTGVSQNPRHKITKRGQNVTFRCDPISEHNRLYWYRQTLGQGPEFLTYFQNEAQLEKSRLLSDRFSAERPKGSFSTLEIQRTEQGDSAMYLCASSLGTGGNTIYFGEGSWLTVV.

The CDR3 DNA reads as TGTGCCAGCCCCGCTACCCGGGCGTTGGGGGGACCCCGGAGGGGCTACACCTTC. Translating gives CASPATRALGGPRRGYTF. The chain employs TRBV28 and TRBJ1-2, with D maybe TRBD1 (5 bases). CDR1 MDHEN and CDR2 SYDVKM come from the germline V gene. V was pared by 8 bases and J by 8 bases, with 33 bases between. This CDR3 contains 18 residues.

This clone was seen just once. V gene TRBV5-5 combines with J gene TRBJ2-7, with D possibly TRBD1 on 5 matching bases. The V and J ends lost 4 bases and 2 bases respectively, with 19 bases between them. The CDR3 length is 16 residues. CDR1 and CDR2 (germline): SGHKS, YYEKEE (reference sequence). The CDR3, as DNA: TGTGCCAGCAGCCCTAATGGGGCGCCCAAAGCCTACGAGCAGTACTTC. Protein product: CASSPNGAPKAYEQYF.

This clone came up once. V is TRBV7-9 and J is TRBJ2-6; D is unresolved. V was cut by 8 bases and J by 0 bases, with 8 bases left in between. The length of the CDR3 is 14 residues. Germline V gene lookup returns CDR1 SEHNR and CDR2 FQNEAQ (reference sequence). Here the CDR3 DNA reads TGTGCCAGCCCACAGAACTCTGGGGCCAACGTCCTGACTTTC. It translates to CASPQNSGANVLTF.

This clone was seen only once. This chain links TRBV7-9 with TRBJ2-6; a possible D gene is TRBD1 (6 bases). This CDR3 has 19 residues. Trimming cost V 6 bases and J 1 base, with 22 bases left between them. CDR1 SEHNR and CDR2 FQNEAQ come from the germline V gene (reference sequence). CDR3 DNA: TGTGCCAGCAGGGTTGGGATCTGGGGGCCGGCGTCTGGGGCCAACGTCCTGACTTTC. Translated, it gives CASRVGIWGPASGANVLTF.

In nucleotides, the CDR3 is TGTGCCAGCAGCCCGAGGGAAGGAAGGGAGAACTACGAGCAGTACTTC. This gives the protein CASSPREGRENYEQYF. The chain employs TRBV7-9 and TRBJ2-7; perhaps TRBD2 as D (5 bases). V lost 5 bases and J 3 bases, leaving 20 bases between the germline ends. CDR1 is SEHNR and CDR2 is FQNEAQ in the germline V gene (reference sequence). This CDR3 comprises 16 residues.

This chain links TRBV6-2 or TRBV6-3 with TRBJ2-7; 11 nucleotides align to TRBD2. The germline V gene encodes CDR1 MNHEY and CDR2 SVGEGT. The J segment lost 6 bases and the V segment lost 0 bases, leaving 4 bases of the junction unmatched. The CDR3 consists of 15 residues. CDR3 in amino acids: CASSYSLLAGGEQYF. The CDR3 DNA sequence: TGTGCCAGCAGTTACTCCCTTCTAGCGGGAGGCGAGCAGTACTTC.

The rearrangement joins TRBV7-8 to TRBJ1-5, with a weak D call TRBD1 (6 bases). V lost 4 bases, J lost 2 bases, and 21 bases lay in between. Germline CDR1 is SGHVS and CDR2 is FQNEAQ. The CDR3 covers 18 residues. Here the CDR3 reads CASSSNQGRGYGNQPQHF. CDR3 sequence (DNA): TGTGCCAGCAGCTCTAATCAGGGGCGCGGATATGGCAATCAGCCCCAGCATTTT. The variable domain in full, with the rest retrieved from reference TRBV7-8 and TRBJ1-5, is GAGVSQSPRYKVAKRGQDVALRCDPISGHVSLFWYQQALGQGPEFLTYFQNEAQLDKSGLPSDRFFAERPEGSVSTLKIQRTQQEDSAVYLCASSSNQGRGYGNQPQHFGDGTRLSIL.

The chain combines TRBV19 with TRBJ1-5; the D is unclear. With 6 bases removed from V and 6 bases from J, the gap between germline ends came to 9 bases. CDR1 LNHDA and CDR2 SQIVND come from the germline V gene (reference sequence). The CDR3 is 12 residues long. Here the CDR3 reads CASRGRGQPQHF. The CDR3 DNA sequence: TGTGCCAGTAGGGGCCGTGGTCAGCCCCAGCATTTT.

This chain's CDR3 is CSVWVQGSFEAFF. In nucleotides, the CDR3 is TGCAGCGTTTGGGTACAGGGTTCGTTTGAAGCTTTCTTT. This chain uses TRBV29-1 with TRBJ1-1, with D possibly being TRBD1 (6 bases). In germline, CDR1 is SQVTM, CDR2 ANQGSEA. V was trimmed by 5 bases and J by 7 bases, leaving 17 bases between them. The length of the CDR3 is 13 residues.

This sequence joins TRBV29-1 and TRBJ1-1; 7 bases map to TRBD1. This CDR3 contains 11 residues. V lost 6 bases, J lost 6 bases, and 4 bases stayed unmatched. Germline V gives CDR1 SQVTM, CDR2 ANQGSEA. CDR3 nucleotides: TGCAGCGTGGATCAGGGGGCTGAAGCTTTCTTT. It encodes CSVDQGAEAFF. The variable domain in full, completed from reference TRBV29-1 and TRBJ1-1, reads SAVISQKPSRDICQRGTSLTIQCQVDSQVTMMFWYRQQPGQSLTLIATANQGSEATYESGFVIDKFPISRPNLTFSTLTVSNMSPEDSSIYLCSVDQGAEAFFGQGTRLTVV.

The chain is built from TRBV7-9 and TRBJ2-1; 12 bases map to TRBD2. The CDR3 is 17 amino acids. Germline lookup yields CDR1 SEHNR and CDR2 FQNEAQ (reference sequence). The junction had 8 bases not matched to a gene; V was cut back by 1 base and J by 7 bases. The CDR3 DNA is TGTGCCAGCAGCTTAGGCCTAGCGGGAGGGCCAAGGAATGAGCAGTTCTTC. This sequence encodes CASSLGLAGGPRNEQFF.

V is TRBV5-1 and J is TRBJ1-1; 7 bases match TRBD1. The CDR3 spans 14 residues. Unmatched junction bases numbered 4, after V lost 4 bases and J lost 1 base. Germline lookup yields CDR1 SGHRS and CDR2 YFSETQ. The CDR3 region is CASSVYRGNTEAFF. CDR3 DNA: TGCGCCAGCAGCGTTTACAGGGGGAACACTGAAGCTTTCTTT.

In this sample, this clone turned up once. The genes are TRBV28 and TRBJ1-5; D gene uncertain. Trimming stripped 7 bases from V and 3 bases from J, with 13 bases between. The CDR3 spans 14 residues. Germline CDR1 reads MDHEN; CDR2 reads SYDVKM. The CDR3 spells CASTRGAPNQPQHF. The CDR3 coding sequence is TGTGCCAGCACCCGGGGTGCCCCCAATCAGCCCCAGCATTTT.

The V call is TRBV21-1, the J call TRBJ2-7; TRBD1 is taken as the D call from the table, unchecked against the DNA. TRBV21-1 is listed as a pseudogene. The CDR3 has 14 residues. This CDR3 reads CASSNKDREYEQYF. The CDR3 region has the DNA TGTGCCAGCAGCAACAAGGACAGGGAATACGAGCAGTACTTC.

This clone appeared a few times. The chain is built from TRBV5-4 and TRBJ1-2; D uncertain. Trimming shortened V by 4 bases and J by 7 bases, and 11 bases separated the two germline ends. This CDR3 comprises 12 residues. In germline, CDR1 is SGHNT, CDR2 YYREEE (reference sequence). CDR3 in DNA: TGTGCCAGCAGCCCCACCTTTAGTGGCTACACCTTC. This gives the protein CASSPTFSGYTF.

The V and J genes are TRBV10-1 and TRBJ2-2; possibly TRBD1 for D (6 bases). There are 16 residues in the CDR3. Germline V gives CDR1 WNHNN, CDR2 SYGVQD (reference sequence). Trimming removed 5 bases at V and 1 base at J, with 14 bases between. CDR3 sequence reads: CASSPSDRLNTGELFF. DNA for the CDR3: TGCGCCAGCAGTCCATCCGACAGGCTGAACACCGGGGAGCTGTTTTTT.